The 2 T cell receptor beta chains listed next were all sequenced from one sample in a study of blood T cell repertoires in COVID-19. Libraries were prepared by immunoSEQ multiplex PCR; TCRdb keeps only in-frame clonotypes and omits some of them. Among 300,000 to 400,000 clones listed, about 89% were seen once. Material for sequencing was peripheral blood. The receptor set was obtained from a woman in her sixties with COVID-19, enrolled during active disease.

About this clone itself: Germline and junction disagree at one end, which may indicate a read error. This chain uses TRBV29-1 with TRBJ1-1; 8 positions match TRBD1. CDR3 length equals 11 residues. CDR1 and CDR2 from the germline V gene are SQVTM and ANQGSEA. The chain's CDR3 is CSVEIQGGNSF. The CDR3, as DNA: TGCAGCGTTGAAATACAGGGGGGTAATTCATTT.

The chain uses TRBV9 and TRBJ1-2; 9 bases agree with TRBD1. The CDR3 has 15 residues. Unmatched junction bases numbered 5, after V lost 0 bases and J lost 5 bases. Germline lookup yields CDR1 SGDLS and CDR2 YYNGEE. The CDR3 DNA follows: TGTGCCAGCAGCGTAGCTGAGGACAGGGGATATGGCTACACCTTC. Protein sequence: CASSVAEDRGYGYTF. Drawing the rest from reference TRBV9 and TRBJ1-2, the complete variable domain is DSGVTQTPKHLITATGQRVTLRCSPRSGDLSVYWYQQSLDQGLQFLIQYYNGEERAKGNILERFSAQQFPDLHSELNLSSLELGDSALYFCASSVAEDRGYGYTFGSGTRLTVV.